This T cell receptor beta chain was sequenced in a study of blood T cells in healthy people across ages. In this sample, this clonotype turned up a few times. What it binds is not known. Alongside a J-beta primer mix, a sample-barcoded 5' primer served in a second PCR lasting about 7 to 12 cycles. TCRdb reanalysed the 5' RACE reads using MiXCR and keeps one entry per CDR3 protein. The sample shows around 690,000 distinct CDR3 sequences, under 65% of them seen only once. Study conclusions and caveats: More naive CD4+ cells and higher diversity marked long-lived donors relative to aged donors. Roughly linear declines in TCR beta diversity per million T cells occurred with age.

The V end was cut by 0 bases, the J end by 2 bases, with 8 bases between. Germline values: CDR1 MNHEY, CDR2 SVGAGI. There are 15 residues in the CDR3. The source material was blood. V usage is TRBV6-5 and J usage is TRBJ2-4; no clear D. The source of this sequence is a man aged 55 to 69 in good health. The CDR3 region has the DNA TGTGCCAGCAGTTACTCGGCCCAACCCAAAAACATTCAGTACTTC. It codes for CASSYSAQPKNIQYF.